The 27 T cell receptor beta chains below all came from one sample that was sequenced in a study of OX40 agonist ivuxolimab in advanced cancers. Clones were read by immunoSEQ multiplex PCR, and TCRdb kept only the in-frame ones, dropping some. In the table there are some 48,000 clones, 60% to 80% of which are singletons. This material consisted of CD4+ or CD8+ T cells sorted from blood, taken in a trial of the OX40 agonist ivuxolimab. The receptors stem from an adult with an advanced solid tumor such as melanoma, head and neck, liver or kidney cancer.

This chain joins TRBV18 and TRBJ1-5; 9 bases fit TRBD1. This CDR3 region has 15 residues. The germline CDR1 and CDR2 sequences are KGHSH and LQKENI. V was clipped by 3 bases and J by 4 bases; unmatched bases: 4. CDR3 coding DNA: TGTGCCAGCTCACCTGGGGGACAGGGAAATCAGCCCCAGCATTTT. Protein product: CASSPGGQGNQPQHF.

The chain recombines TRBV19 with TRBJ2-1; D is unclear. Trimming stripped 1 base from V and 5 bases from J, with 6 bases between. The CDR3 sequence is 13 residues long. Per germline, CDR1 LNHDA and CDR2 SQIVND (reference sequence). The CDR3 DNA is TGTGCCAGTAGTATAGGGGCAAACAATGAGCAGTTCTTC. Translation gives CASSIGANNEQFF. The full variable domain, its missing parts supplied by reference TRBV19 and TRBJ2-1, is DGGITQSPKYLFRKEGQNVTLSCEQNLNHDAMYWYRQDPGQGLRLIYYSQIVNDFQKGDIAEGYSVSREKKESFPLTVTSAQKNPTAFYLCASSIGANNEQFFGPGTRLTVL.

The rearrangement uses TRBV7-9 and TRBJ1-2, with 10 bases aligning to TRBD1. V was clipped by 1 base and J by 10 bases; unmatched bases: 6. The length of the CDR3 is 14 residues. Germline V gene sequence: CDR1 SEHNR, CDR2 FQNEAQ (reference sequence). As DNA, the CDR3 is TGTGCCAGCAGCTTAGTTAAGGACAGGGGGGACTACACCTTC. Translated, it gives CASSLVKDRGDYTF. The whole variable domain, remainder taken from reference TRBV7-9 and TRBJ1-2, is DTGVSQNPRHKITKRGQNVTFRCDPISEHNRLYWYRQTLGQGPEFLTYFQNEAQLEKSRLLSDRFSAERPKGSFSTLEIQRTEQGDSAMYLCASSLVKDRGDYTFGSGTRLTVV.

The CDR3 DNA is TGTGCCAGCAGCGTAGTTCCAGGGGAAAATCAGCCCCAGCATTTT. Protein: CASSVVPGENQPQHF. V gene TRBV9 combines with J gene TRBJ1-5; TRBD1 might be the D (6 bases). The CDR3 consists of 15 residues. The germline V gene has CDR1 SGDLS and CDR2 YYNGEE. V was shortened by 0 bases and J by 4 bases, with 11 bases between the two germline ends.

The chain recombines TRBV7-8 with TRBJ1-1; D gene ambiguous. This CDR3 has 12 residues. Per the germline V gene, CDR1 is SGHVS and CDR2 is FQNEAQ. Between the trimmed V and J ends, which lost 2 bases and 5 bases, there was a span of 6 bases. The CDR3 sequence is CASSLSGTEAFF. CDR3 coding DNA: TGTGCCAGCAGCTTATCCGGAACTGAAGCTTTCTTT.

The rearrangement links TRBV7-2 to TRBJ2-7; 7 positions agree with TRBD2. The V segment lost 3 bases and the J segment 0 bases; nucleotides outside the gene matches: 11. This CDR3 has 17 amino acids. The germline V gene encodes CDR1 SGHTA and CDR2 FQGNSA. The CDR3 nucleotides read TGTGCCAGCAGCTTCTCCCCCAGCGGGGATTACTCCTACGAGCAGTACTTC. This translates into CASSFSPSGDYSYEQYF.

Turning to this clone: Other DNA sequences within the sample encode an identical CDR3. The V call is TRBV9, the J call TRBJ2-3; maybe TRBD1 (5 bases). CDR1 is SGDLS, CDR2 YYNGEE, per germline. V was cut by 4 bases and J by 2 bases, with 14 bases left in between. There are 15 residues in the CDR3. The CDR3 DNA sequence: TGTGCCAGCAGCTCTACCGACAGATACACAGATACGCAGTATTTT. It specifies CASSSTDRYTDTQYF. The full variable domain, its missing parts supplied by reference TRBV9 and TRBJ2-3, is DSGVTQTPKHLITATGQRVTLRCSPRSGDLSVYWYQQSLDQGLQFLIQYYNGEERAKGNILERFSAQQFPDLHSELNLSSLELGDSALYFCASSSTDRYTDTQYFGPGTRLTVL.

The V and J genes are TRBV29-1 and TRBJ2-1; 9 bases fit TRBD1. Germline CDR1 SQVTM, CDR2 ANQGSEA. The trim removed 2 bases at V and 8 bases at J, leaving 13 bases unmatched. This CDR3 has 16 amino acids. The CDR3 region has the DNA TGCAGCGTTGAAAACAGCGGGGACAGGGCAAGGGATGAGCAGTTCTTC. Protein: CSVENSGDRARDEQFF.

The rearrangement links TRBV2 to TRBJ2-7; D is possibly TRBD1 (5 bases). The CDR3 is 14 amino acids. CDR1 SNHLY and CDR2 FYNNEI come from the germline V gene. V was pared by 0 bases and J by 6 bases, with 12 bases between. CDR3 DNA: TGTGCCAGCAGTGAAGCCAGGGCGGTAGGCGAGCAGTACTTC. Its translation is CASSEARAVGEQYF.

This clone showed up just once. V and J are TRBV30 and TRBJ2-2; the D is unclear. Trimming shortened V by 3 bases and J by 4 bases, and 18 bases separated the two germline ends. Germline V gene sequence: CDR1 GTSNPN, CDR2 SVGIG (reference sequence). CDR3 length: 16 residues. This CDR3 is CAWSALPVSSTGELFF. In DNA form, the CDR3 reads TGTGCCTGGAGCGCCCTCCCCGTGTCATCCACCGGGGAGCTGTTTTTT.

This rearrangement joins TRBV7-9 to TRBJ2-7, with 11 bases aligning to TRBD1. The CDR3 runs to 16 residues. The germline V gene has CDR1 SEHNR and CDR2 FQNEAQ (reference sequence). V lost 5 bases and J lost 4; bases outside the gene matches: 10. CDR3 nucleotide sequence: TGTGCCAGCAGCCATCACCGGGACAGGGGGTTTTACGAGCAGTACTTC. Translating it yields CASSHHRDRGFYEQYF.

This clone was found a few times. The genes are TRBV11-2 and TRBJ2-3; 9 bases match TRBD2. Germline V gene sequence: CDR1 SGHAT, CDR2 FQNNGV. CDR3 length: 19 amino acids. J gave up 0 bases and V 0 bases, and 10 bases lay outside the gene matches. The CDR3 sequence: CASSLDPSTSGPSTDTQYF. The CDR3 bases are TGTGCCAGCAGCTTAGATCCGAGTACTAGCGGGCCGAGCACAGATACGCAGTATTTT.

J is TRBJ1-1 and V is TRBV10-3; maybe TRBD1 (6 bases). The CDR3 is made up of 13 amino acids. V gave up 11 bases and J gave up 1 base, with 14 bases separating them. The germline V gene has CDR1 ENHRY and CDR2 SYGVKD. The CDR3: CASQTGPNTEAFF. The DNA of the CDR3 is TGTGCCTCCCAGACAGGACCGAACACTGAAGCTTTCTTT.

The rearrangement joins TRBV30 to TRBJ1-2; no clear D. The CDR3 spans 13 residues. Looked up from germline, CDR1 is GTSNPN and CDR2 is SVGIG (reference sequence). V was cut by 5 bases and J by 6 bases, with 16 bases left in between. CDR3 protein: CAWGRGGSDGYTF. For the CDR3, the DNA is TGTGCCTGGGGGCGGGGAGGGAGTGATGGCTACACCTTC.

Only one count was recorded for this clone. The chain carries TRBV5-1 and TRBJ2-5; 7 nucleotides agree with TRBD1. Germline V gene sequence: CDR1 SGHRS, CDR2 YFSETQ. Losses at the gene ends were 7 bases for V and 5 bases for J; bases not matched to a gene: 11. This CDR3 is 14 amino acids long. CDR3 residues: CASSSGRQGETQYF. CDR3 nucleotide sequence: TGCGCCAGCTCTTCTGGCAGACAGGGCGAGACCCAGTACTTC.

The V call is TRBV18, the J call TRBJ2-5, with D unresolved. CDR3 length equals 14 residues. Trimming pared 2 bases from V and 5 bases from J, leaving 12 bases between. From germline, CDR1 is KGHSH and CDR2 LQKENI. The DNA of the CDR3 is TGTGCCAGCTCACCAGGGAAGGGCCCGGAGACCCAGTACTTC. It codes for CASSPGKGPETQYF.

The rearrangement joins TRBV30 to TRBJ2-1; 7 positions match TRBD2. After removal of 4 bases from V and 4 bases from J, the junction contained 10 bases not matched to a gene. The CDR3 covers 15 residues. Per germline, CDR1 GTSNPN and CDR2 SVGIG (reference sequence). As DNA, the CDR3 is TGTGCCTGGACCCCTGGCGGGAGTGGGTACAATGAGCAGTTCTTC. It yields the protein CAWTPGGSGYNEQFF.

This chain connects TRBV5-6 to TRBJ2-2, with D unclear. Trimming removed 0 bases from V and 3 bases from J, with 9 bases in between. The V gene's germline CDR1 is SGHDT and CDR2 YYEEEE. This CDR3 comprises 15 residues. The CDR3 spells CASSLVQGYTGELFF. CDR3 coding DNA: TGTGCCAGCAGCTTGGTACAAGGGTACACCGGGGAGCTGTTTTTT.

The CDR3, as DNA: TGCAGCGTTGAATCCGCTCGGGGACAGGGGAAGGATAGTCAGTTCTTC. It encodes CSVESARGQGKDSQFF. The rearrangement links TRBV29-1 to TRBJ2-1, with 10 positions matching TRBD1. The V segment lost 2 bases and the J segment 13 bases; nucleotides outside the gene matches: 17. This CDR3 is 16 amino acids long. Germline CDR1 SQVTM, CDR2 ANQGSEA.

This clone showed up just a few times. The genes are TRBV7-2 and TRBJ1-6; the D is unclear. Trimming removed 0 bases at V and 7 bases at J, with 10 bases between. The CDR3 spans 15 residues. Germline V CDR1 and CDR2: SGHTA, FQGNSA. The CDR3 protein is CASSLAGPPNSPLHF. The DNA for the CDR3 is TGTGCCAGCAGCTTAGCAGGGCCTCCCAATTCACCCCTCCACTTT. Complete variable domain (other parts from reference TRBV7-2 and TRBJ1-6): GAGVSQSPSNKVTEKGKDVELRCDPISGHTALYWYRQSLGQGLEFLIYFQGNSAPDKSGLPSDRFSAERTGGSVSTLTIQRTQQEDSAVYLCASSLAGPPNSPLHFGNGTRLTVT.

This clone appeared many times. The chain combines TRBV7-6 with TRBJ2-7; 8 nucleotides line up with TRBD2. CDR3 length: 15 residues. With 7 bases clipped from V and 7 bases from J, the junction kept 15 bases outside the gene matches. Germline CDR1 SGHVS, CDR2 FNYEAQ. Here the CDR3 DNA reads TGTGCCAGCACCCCTCTTAGCGGGAATCGAGAAGAGCAGTACTTC. Encoded protein: CASTPLSGNREEQYF. The full variable domain, completed using reference TRBV7-6 and TRBJ2-7, is GAGVSQSPRYKVTKRGQDVALRCDPISGHVSLYWYRQALGQGPEFLTYFNYEAQQDKSGLPNDRFSAERPEGSISTLTIQRTEQRDSAMYRCASTPLSGNREEQYFGPGTRLTVT.

About this clone: Other DNA sequences from this sample encode an identical CDR3 as well. The rearrangement links TRBV19 to TRBJ2-1; 8 positions agree with TRBD2. Germline lookup yields CDR1 LNHDA and CDR2 SQIVND (reference sequence). The CDR3 totals 17 residues. Trimming cost V 0 bases and J 4 bases; bases outside gene matches: 8. CDR3 DNA: TGTGCCAGTAGTATAGATCTGGCGGGGGGTCTTTACAATGAGCAGTTCTTC. Amino acids: CASSIDLAGGLYNEQFF.

The count of this clone is one. The chain recombines TRBV14 with TRBJ2-7, with 11 bases identical to TRBD1. Germline V gives CDR1 SGHDN, CDR2 FVKESK. V lost 3 bases, J lost 6 bases, and 13 bases stayed unmatched. The CDR3 length is 17 residues. For the CDR3, the DNA is TGTGCCAGCAGCCACCCGAAAAGGGGACAGGGGGAGGTCGAGCAGTACTTC. Residues: CASSHPKRGQGEVEQYF.

This chain links TRBV20-1 with TRBJ2-5, with D perhaps TRBD1 (6 bases). Germline lookup yields CDR1 DFQATT and CDR2 SNEGSKA (reference sequence). V lost 2 bases, J lost 10 bases, and 11 bases lay in between. This CDR3 is built from 11 residues. CDR3 region: CSARQGGYQYF. CDR3 coding DNA: TGCAGTGCTAGACAAGGGGGATACCAGTACTTC.

The V call is TRBV5-1, the J call TRBJ1-2; 7 bases match TRBD1. The CDR3 is 13 amino acids. J was trimmed by 6 bases and V by 4 bases; bases with no gene match: 6. Germline values: CDR1 SGHRS, CDR2 YFSETQ. The CDR3 spells CASSGGQTNGYTF. CDR3 nucleotides: TGCGCCAGCAGCGGGGGACAGACGAATGGCTACACCTTC.

V gene TRBV6-1 combines with J gene TRBJ1-3, with D unclear. Trimming removed 3 bases at V and 1 base at J, with 16 bases between. Per germline, CDR1 MNHNS and CDR2 SASEGT. The CDR3 sequence is 17 residues long. For the CDR3, the DNA is TGTGCCAGCAGTGAGGGTCAACAGAGAACTTCTGGAAACACCATATATTTT. Translating it yields CASSEGQQRTSGNTIYF.

V is TRBV5-5 and J is TRBJ1-1; 9 nucleotides agree with TRBD1. In germline, CDR1 is SGHKS, CDR2 YYEKEE (reference sequence). The CDR3 spans 13 residues. V was pared by 10 bases and J by 0 bases, with 4 bases of the junction left unmatched. CDR3 in amino acids: CAGRTGVNTEAFF. DNA for the CDR3: TGTGCCGGAAGGACAGGGGTGAACACTGAAGCTTTCTTT. Full variable domain (rest looked up from reference TRBV5-5 and TRBJ1-1): DAGVTQSPTHLIKTRGQQVTLRCSPISGHKSVSWYQQVLGQGPQFIFQYYEKEERGRGNFPDRFSARQFPNYSSELNVNALLLGDSALYLCAGRTGVNTEAFFGQGTRLTVV.